These 19 T cell receptor beta chains were all obtained from the same sample, sequenced in a study of identical twins. TCRdb redid the calling of the 5' RACE reads with MiXCR, one entry per CDR3 protein. The sample carries 250,000 or so distinct CDR3 sequences, about 13% recorded once. These sequences were also reported in another study, on yellow fever vaccine responses in identical twins.

What was sequenced was memory (CD45RO+) T cells sorted from blood. These receptors came from a woman aged 18-35 years in good health.

This clonotype was found many times. This rearrangement joins TRBV7-9 to TRBJ2-1; D not resolved. Germline loops: CDR1 SEHNR, CDR2 FQNEAQ (reference sequence). With 5 bases removed from V and 5 bases from J, the gap between germline ends came to 13 bases. This CDR3 is 14 amino acids long. CDR3 in amino acids: CASSPMSRNNEQFF. The CDR3 DNA reads as TGTGCCAGCAGCCCCATGAGCAGAAACAATGAGCAGTTCTTC. The whole variable domain, filled in from reference TRBV7-9 and TRBJ2-1, reads DTGVSQNPRHKITKRGQNVTFRCDPISEHNRLYWYRQTLGQGPEFLTYFQNEAQLEKSRLLSDRFSAERPKGSFSTLEIQRTEQGDSAMYLCASSPMSRNNEQFFGPGTRLTVL.

This clonotype was recorded at least ten times. This chain connects TRBV5-1 to TRBJ2-3; D possibly uses TRBD1 or TRBD2 (6 bases each). V shed 0 bases and J shed 2 bases, with 13 bases lying between them. Germline V lookup: CDR1 SGHRS, CDR2 YFSETQ. CDR3 size: 16 residues. The chain's CDR3 is CASSLVVGGLTDTQYF. DNA of the CDR3: TGCGCCAGCAGCTTGGTTGTCGGGGGCCTCACAGATACGCAGTATTTT.

This clonotype was seen a few times. The CDR3 region is CASSKVGGRPFANTGELFF. DNA of the CDR3: TGTGCCAGCAGCAAAGTCGGAGGACGTCCCTTCGCGAACACCGGGGAGCTGTTTTTT. The genes are TRBV21-1 and TRBJ2-2; TRBD1, the D gene given by the table, was not confirmed from the DNA. TRBV21-1 constitutes a pseudogene. The CDR3 runs to 19 residues.

CDR3 bases: TGTGCCAGCAGTAGGGGTTTGAACATTCAGTACTTC. Translated: CASSRGLNIQYF. The chain carries TRBV25-1 and TRBJ2-4; the D gene is possibly TRBD1 (5 bases). The germline gives CDR1 MGHDK, CDR2 SYGVNS. The CDR3 has 12 residues. V was cut by 5 bases and J by 7 bases, with 9 bases left in between.

The chain employs TRBV10-3 and TRBJ2-5; weak D call: TRBD1 (6 bases). Germline CDR1 reads ENHRY; CDR2 reads SYGVKD. Between the trimmed V and J ends, which lost 0 bases and 2 bases, there was a span of 10 bases. This CDR3 has 15 amino acids. CDR3: CAISESGTKQETQYF. Here the CDR3 DNA reads TGTGCCATCAGTGAGTCTGGGACAAAACAAGAGACCCAGTACTTC.

The V and J genes are TRBV7-2 and TRBJ2-5, with a tentative D call TRBD1 (8 bases). Germline V lookup: CDR1 SGHTA, CDR2 FQGNSA. This CDR3 is 16 amino acids long. Trimming took 0 bases from V and 4 from J, leaving 15 bases between them. CDR3 loop: CASSLARQGRGETQYF. In DNA form, the CDR3 reads TGTGCCAGCAGCTTAGCGCGACAGGGGAGGGGAGAGACCCAGTACTTC.

This clonotype turned up a few times. This chain joins TRBV5-1 and TRBJ2-4; TRBD1 aligns across 7 bases. V lost 0 bases, J lost 4 bases, and 1 base stayed unmatched. The germline gives CDR1 SGHRS, CDR2 YFSETQ. The CDR3 has 14 residues. As DNA, the CDR3 is TGCGCCAGCAGCTTGGTACAGGGGAAAAACATTCAGTACTTC. Its protein is CASSLVQGKNIQYF.

This clonotype occurred a few times. The chain is built from TRBV11-3 and TRBJ2-2; D may be TRBD1 (5 bases). The length of the CDR3 is 14 residues. Germline values: CDR1 SGHNT, CDR2 YENEEA. V lost 1 base and J 4 bases, leaving 7 bases between the germline ends. Here the CDR3 reads CASSLGGTTGELFF. CDR3 bases: TGTGCCAGCAGCTTAGGGGGCACCACCGGGGAGCTGTTTTTT.

The chain recombines TRBV20-1 with TRBJ2-3; TRBD2 agrees at 12 bases. The CDR3 is made up of 14 amino acids. Germline V gene sequence: CDR1 DFQATT, CDR2 SNEGSKA (reference sequence). V was clipped by 5 bases and J by 4 bases; unmatched bases: 4. CDR3 in amino acids: CSAGLAGRADTQYF. The CDR3 region has the DNA TGCAGTGCTGGACTAGCGGGACGCGCAGATACGCAGTATTTT.

The chain has TRBV12-3 or TRBV12-4 and TRBJ1-1; D is uncertain. The CDR3 length is 12 residues. V lost 1 base and J lost 7, with 7 bases in between. CDR3 sequence (DNA): TGTGCCAGCAGTTTAGACTTTTTTGAAGCTTTCTTT. Amino acid sequence: CASSLDFFEAFF.

V is TRBV11-1 and J is TRBJ2-7, with D maybe TRBD1 (6 bases). V lost 0 bases and J lost 5, with 23 bases in between. Germline CDR1 is SGHAT and CDR2 is FQDESV (reference sequence). The CDR3 covers 18 residues. The CDR3 coding sequence is TGTGCCAGCAGCTTAGCGCTCGGGCGGCAGGGGTCCACCAACGAGCAGTACTTC. It codes for CASSLALGRQGSTNEQYF.

This clonotype has only a few counts. The J gene is TRBJ1-4, the V gene TRBV12-3 or TRBV12-4; D is perhaps TRBD1 (6 bases). Trimming shortened V by 6 bases and J by 7 bases, and 18 bases separated the two germline ends. This CDR3 comprises 15 residues. CDR3: CASRTTGRLSEKLFF. The CDR3 coding sequence is TGTGCCAGCAGAACAACAGGGAGGTTGAGTGAAAAACTGTTTTTT.

This chain connects TRBV12-3 or TRBV12-4 to TRBJ2-3; D call uncertain. V lost 5 bases, J lost 15 bases, and 18 bases lay in between. The CDR3 sequence is 12 residues long. CDR3 region: CASSATGSKVYF. CDR3 nucleotide sequence: TGTGCCAGCAGTGCGACCGGGTCTAAAGTCTATTTT.

V usage is TRBV5-1 and J usage is TRBJ2-7; 8 bases fit TRBD2. The J segment lost 0 bases and the V segment lost 2 bases, leaving 4 bases of the junction unmatched. The CDR3 is made up of 15 amino acids. Germline CDR1 and CDR2: SGHRS and YFSETQ. The chain's CDR3 is CASSFGGGTSYEQYF. The CDR3 DNA sequence: TGCGCCAGCAGCTTCGGGGGGGGCACCTCCTACGAGCAGTACTTC. Using reference TRBV5-1 and TRBJ2-7 for the parts outside the CDR3, the full variable domain is KAGVTQTPRYLIKTRGQQVTLSCSPISGHRSVSWYQQTPGQGLQFLFEYFSETQRNKGNFPGRFSGRQFSNSRSEMNVSTLELGDSALYLCASSFGGGTSYEQYFGPGTRLTVT.

This clonotype showed up just a few times. This rearrangement joins TRBV20-1 to TRBJ2-3; 7 positions match TRBD2. CDR1 is DFQATT, CDR2 SNEGSKA, per germline (reference sequence). V lost 2 bases, J lost 2 bases, and 10 bases stayed unmatched. The CDR3 loop spans 16 amino acids. The CDR3 region has the DNA TGCAGTGCTAGACCCCTCGGGAGGACCCTCACAGATACGCAGTATTTT. It translates to CSARPLGRTLTDTQYF.

Remarks on this clonotype: A single base separates this from a much larger clone, so it may be a read error. The gene calls are TRBV20-1 and TRBJ2-1, with 7 positions matching TRBD2. The CDR3 extends over 16 amino acids. Germline V gene data show CDR1 as DFQATT and CDR2 as SNEGSKA (reference sequence). Here the CDR3 reads CGASLGTNPPYNEQFF. The CDR3 DNA is TGCGGTGCTAGTCTGGGGACTAACCCACCCTACAATGAGCAGTTCTTC.

This clonotype turned up a few times. CDR3 DNA sequence: TGTGCCAGCAGCTTAGCGGTGGTCCGCGGGGAGCTGTTTTTT. Amino acid sequence: CASSLAVVRGELFF. This rearrangement joins TRBV11-1 to TRBJ2-2; D unclear. Germline assignment: CDR1 SGHAT and CDR2 FQDESV (reference sequence). V shed 0 bases and J shed 7 bases, with 9 bases lying between them. The CDR3 has 14 residues. Using reference TRBV11-1 and TRBJ2-2 for the parts outside the CDR3, the full variable domain is EAEVAQSPRYKITEKSQAVAFWCDPISGHATLYWYRQILGQGPELLVQFQDESVVDDSQLPKDRFSAERLKGVDSTLKIQPAELGDSAMYLCASSLAVVRGELFFGEGSRLTVL.

This sequence joins TRBV27 and TRBJ1-5; D unclear. The V end was cut by 3 bases, the J end by 6 bases, with 6 bases between. Looked up from germline, CDR1 is MNHEY and CDR2 is SMNVEV (reference sequence). The CDR3 extends over 12 amino acids. CDR3 region: CASSFGGQPQHF. Written as DNA, the CDR3 is TGTGCCAGCAGTTTCGGTGGTCAGCCCCAGCATTTT.

This clonotype was seen a few times. This chain links TRBV7-2 with TRBJ2-7; D is unclear. The CDR3 is made up of 12 amino acids. Trimming removed 5 bases at V and 4 bases at J, with 9 bases between. The germline V gene has CDR1 SGHTA and CDR2 FQGNSA. The CDR3 region has the DNA TGTGCCAGCAGCCCGGATCTTTACGAGCAGTACTTC. Amino acids: CASSPDLYEQYF.